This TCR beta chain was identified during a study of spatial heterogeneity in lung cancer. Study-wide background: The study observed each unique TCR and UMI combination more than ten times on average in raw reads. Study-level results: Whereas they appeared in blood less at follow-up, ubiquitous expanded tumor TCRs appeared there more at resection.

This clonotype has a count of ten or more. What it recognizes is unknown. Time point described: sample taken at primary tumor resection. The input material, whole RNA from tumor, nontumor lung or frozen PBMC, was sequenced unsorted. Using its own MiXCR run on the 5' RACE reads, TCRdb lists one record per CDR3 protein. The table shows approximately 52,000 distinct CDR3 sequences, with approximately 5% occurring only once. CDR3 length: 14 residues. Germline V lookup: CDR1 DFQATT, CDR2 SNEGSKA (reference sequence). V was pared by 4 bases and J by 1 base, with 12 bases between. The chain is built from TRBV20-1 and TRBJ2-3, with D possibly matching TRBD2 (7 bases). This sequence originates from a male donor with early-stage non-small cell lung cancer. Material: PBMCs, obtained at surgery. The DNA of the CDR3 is TGCAGTGCTAACGGCGGGGGCCGCACAGATACGCAGTATTTT. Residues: CSANGGGRTDTQYF.